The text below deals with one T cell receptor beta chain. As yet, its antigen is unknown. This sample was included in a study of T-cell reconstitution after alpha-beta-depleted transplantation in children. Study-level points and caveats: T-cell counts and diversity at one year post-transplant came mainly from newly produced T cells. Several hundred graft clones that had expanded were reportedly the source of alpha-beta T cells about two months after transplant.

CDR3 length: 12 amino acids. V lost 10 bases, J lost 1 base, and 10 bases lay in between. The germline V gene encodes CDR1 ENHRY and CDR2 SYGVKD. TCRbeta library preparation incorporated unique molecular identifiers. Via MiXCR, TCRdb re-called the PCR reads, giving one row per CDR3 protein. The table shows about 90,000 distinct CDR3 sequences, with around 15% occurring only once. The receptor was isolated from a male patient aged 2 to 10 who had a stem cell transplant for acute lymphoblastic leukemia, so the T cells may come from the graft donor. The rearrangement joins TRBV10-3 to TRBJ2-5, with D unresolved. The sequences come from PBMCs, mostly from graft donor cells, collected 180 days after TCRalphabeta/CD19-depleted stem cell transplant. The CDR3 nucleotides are TGTGCCACCGGCTTAAGCCAAGAGACCCAGTACTTC. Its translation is CATGLSQETQYF.